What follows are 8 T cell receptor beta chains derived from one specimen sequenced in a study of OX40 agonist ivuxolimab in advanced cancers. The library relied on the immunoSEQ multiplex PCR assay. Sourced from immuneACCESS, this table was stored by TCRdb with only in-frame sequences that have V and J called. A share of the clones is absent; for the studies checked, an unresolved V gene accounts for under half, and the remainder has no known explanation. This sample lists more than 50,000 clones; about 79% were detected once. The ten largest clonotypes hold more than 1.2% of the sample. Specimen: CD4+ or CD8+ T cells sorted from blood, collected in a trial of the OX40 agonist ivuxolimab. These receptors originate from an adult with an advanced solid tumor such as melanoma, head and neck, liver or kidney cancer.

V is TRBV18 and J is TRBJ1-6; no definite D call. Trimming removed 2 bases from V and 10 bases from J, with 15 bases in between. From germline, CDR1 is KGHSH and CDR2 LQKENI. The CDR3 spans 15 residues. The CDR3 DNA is TGTGCCAGCTCACCAGTACCCCAAAAGGACTCACCCCTCCACTTT. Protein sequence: CASSPVPQKDSPLHF.

CDR3 bases: TGTGCCAGCACAAGGGGCCACTCCTACGAGCAGTACTTC. Amino acids: CASTRGHSYEQYF. This chain uses TRBV21-1 with TRBJ2-7; the tabulated D call, TRBD1, remains unverified against the DNA. TRBV21-1 is described as a pseudogene. The CDR3 length is 13 residues.

The CDR3 nucleotides are TGTGCCAGCAGCTTACGACAGGGGATTGAAGCTTTCTTT. This codes for CASSLRQGIEAFF. The V gene is TRBV7-3, the J gene TRBJ1-1; 8 positions agree with TRBD1. The CDR3 is 13 amino acids. Germline CDR1 is SGHTA and CDR2 is FQGTGA. Unmatched junction bases numbered 3, after V lost 2 bases and J lost 7 bases.

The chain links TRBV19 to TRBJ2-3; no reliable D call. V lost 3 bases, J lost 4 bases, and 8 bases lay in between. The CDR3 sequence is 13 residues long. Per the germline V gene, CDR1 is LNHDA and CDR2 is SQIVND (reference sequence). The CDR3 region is CASSISAADTQYF. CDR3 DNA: TGTGCCAGTAGTATTTCGGCAGCAGATACGCAGTATTTT.

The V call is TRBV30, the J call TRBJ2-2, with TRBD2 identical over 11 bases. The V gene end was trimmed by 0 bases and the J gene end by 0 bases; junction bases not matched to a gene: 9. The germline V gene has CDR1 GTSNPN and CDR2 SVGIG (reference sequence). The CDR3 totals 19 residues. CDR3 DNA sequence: TGTGCCTGGAGTGTTATGATTTCTAGCGGGAGGTCGAACACCGGGGAGCTGTTTTTT. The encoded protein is CAWSVMISSGRSNTGELFF.

CDR3 in DNA: TGCGCCAGCAGCCGGGGTTACACTGGTTGGGGGGCTGGGGAGACCCAGTACTTC. It translates to CASSRGYTGWGAGETQYF. J is TRBJ2-5 and V is TRBV4-3, with D perhaps given as TRBD1 or TRBD2 (6 bases each). Trimming removed 4 bases from V and 5 bases from J, with 26 bases in between. The CDR3 has 18 amino acids. Germline-derived CDR1 and CDR2 are LGHNA and YSLEER.

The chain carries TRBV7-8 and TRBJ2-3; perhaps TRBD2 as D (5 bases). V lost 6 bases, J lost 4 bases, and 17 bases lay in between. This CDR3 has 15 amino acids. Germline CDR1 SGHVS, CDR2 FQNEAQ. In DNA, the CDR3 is TGTGCCAGCAGTCTTGGGAGTGGCCGTGCAGATACGCAGTATTTT. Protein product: CASSLGSGRADTQYF.

The CDR3 coding sequence is TGTGCCAGCAGCTTTGGCAGGGGTCTATCCTACGAGCAGTACTTC. Encoded protein: CASSFGRGLSYEQYF. The chain carries TRBV7-2 and TRBJ2-7; possibly TRBD1 for D (6 bases). Germline V CDR1 and CDR2: SGHTA, FQGNSA. Trimming pared 3 bases from V and 1 base from J, leaving 13 bases between. This CDR3 has 15 amino acids.